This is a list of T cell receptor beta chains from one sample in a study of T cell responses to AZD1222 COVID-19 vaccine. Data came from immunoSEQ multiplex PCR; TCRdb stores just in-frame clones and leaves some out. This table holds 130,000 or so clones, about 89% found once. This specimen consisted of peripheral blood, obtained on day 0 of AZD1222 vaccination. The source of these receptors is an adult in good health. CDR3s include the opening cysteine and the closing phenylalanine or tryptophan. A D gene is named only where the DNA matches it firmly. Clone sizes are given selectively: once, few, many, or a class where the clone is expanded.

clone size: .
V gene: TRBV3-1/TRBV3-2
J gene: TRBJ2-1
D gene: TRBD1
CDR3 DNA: TGTGCCAGCAGCCGCATCACAGGGGTCAACTACAATGAGCAGTTCTTC
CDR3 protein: CASSRITGVNYNEQFF

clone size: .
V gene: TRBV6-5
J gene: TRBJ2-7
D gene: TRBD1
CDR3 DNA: TGTGCCAGCAGTCCGGGACAGATACCCTACGAGCAGTACTTC
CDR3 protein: CASSPGQIPYEQYF

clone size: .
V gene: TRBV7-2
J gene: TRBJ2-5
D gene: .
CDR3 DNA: TGTGCCAGCAGTTTCTACGGGGAAGAGACCCAGTACTTC
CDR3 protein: CASSFYGEETQYF

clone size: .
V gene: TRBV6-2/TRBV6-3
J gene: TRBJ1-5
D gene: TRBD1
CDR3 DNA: TGTGCCAGCAGTTCGCGACAGGGGGCTTATCAGCCCCAGCATTTT
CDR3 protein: CASSSRQGAYQPQHF

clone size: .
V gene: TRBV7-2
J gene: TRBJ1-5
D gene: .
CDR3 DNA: TGTGCCAGCAGCCTGGGACGGAATAGCAATCAGCCCCAGCATTTT
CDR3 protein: CASSLGRNSNQPQHF

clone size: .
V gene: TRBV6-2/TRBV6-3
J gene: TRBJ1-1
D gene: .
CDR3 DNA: TGTGCCAGCAGTAAACCGCCGGGGGCTTTCTTT
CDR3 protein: CASSKPPGAFF

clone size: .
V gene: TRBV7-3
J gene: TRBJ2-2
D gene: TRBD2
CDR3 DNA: TGTGCCAGCAGCGAAATAGCGGGGTTGAACACCGGGGAGCTGTTTTTT
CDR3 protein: CASSEIAGLNTGELFF

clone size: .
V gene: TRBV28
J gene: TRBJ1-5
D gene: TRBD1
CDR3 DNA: TGTGCCAGCAGTTTGGGTGGGACAGGCAATCAGCCCCAGCATTTT
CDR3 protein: CASSLGGTGNQPQHF

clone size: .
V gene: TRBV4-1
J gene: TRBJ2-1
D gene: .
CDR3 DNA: TGCGCCAGCAGCCAAATAATCACCCTTTTATCCGCCTACAATGAGCAGTTCTTC
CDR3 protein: CASSQIITLLSAYNEQFF

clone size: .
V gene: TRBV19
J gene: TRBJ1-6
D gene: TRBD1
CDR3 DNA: TGTGCCAGTAGTATGGACAGGTCTGGAAATTCACCCCTCCACTTT
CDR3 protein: CASSMDRSGNSPLHF

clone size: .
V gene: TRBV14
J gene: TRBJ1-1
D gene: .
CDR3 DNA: TGTGCCAGCAGCCAAGATGGCAGGGGGAACACTGAAGCTTTCTTT
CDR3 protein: CASSQDGRGNTEAFF

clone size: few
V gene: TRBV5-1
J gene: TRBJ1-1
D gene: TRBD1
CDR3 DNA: TGCGCCAGCAGACCTGGGACAGGGGGCTTGTATACGGCTTTCTTT
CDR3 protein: CASRPGTGGLYTAFF

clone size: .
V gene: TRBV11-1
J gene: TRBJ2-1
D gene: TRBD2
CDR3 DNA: TGTGCCAGCAGCTTAGGGGACGGGAGGGCCGGTGAGCAGTTCTTC
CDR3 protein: CASSLGDGRAGEQFF

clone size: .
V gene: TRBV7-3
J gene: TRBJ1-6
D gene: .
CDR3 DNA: TGTGCCAGCAGTTTGGCGTTCAATTCACCCCTCCACTTT
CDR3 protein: CASSLAFNSPLHF

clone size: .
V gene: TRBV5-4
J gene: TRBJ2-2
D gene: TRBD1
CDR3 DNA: TGTGCCAGCAGCCCACAGGGGGCAGACGGGGAGCTGTTTTTT
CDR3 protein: CASSPQGADGELFF

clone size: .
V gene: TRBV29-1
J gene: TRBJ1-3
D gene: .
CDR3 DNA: TGCAGCGTTTCAGGGGTTTCTGGAAACACCATATATTTT
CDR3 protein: CSVSGVSGNTIYF

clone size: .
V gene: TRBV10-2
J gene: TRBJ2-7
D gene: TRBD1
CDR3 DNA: TGCGCCAGCTCGACAGGGGGCAGGTACGAGCAGTACTTC
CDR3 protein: CASSTGGRYEQYF

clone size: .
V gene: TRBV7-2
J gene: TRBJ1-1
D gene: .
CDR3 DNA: TGTGCCAGCAGCTTATCTGGAGGTACTGAAGCTTTCTTT
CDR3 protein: CASSLSGGTEAFF

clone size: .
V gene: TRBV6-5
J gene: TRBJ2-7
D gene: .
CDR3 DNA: TGTGCCAGCAGTTACCACACCCAGAGCTCCTACGAGCAGTACTTC
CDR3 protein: CASSYHTQSSYEQYF

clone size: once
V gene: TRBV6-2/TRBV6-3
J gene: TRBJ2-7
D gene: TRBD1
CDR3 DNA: TGTGCCAGCAGTTACCGGGACAGGACCTCCTACGAGCAGTACTTC
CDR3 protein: CASSYRDRTSYEQYF

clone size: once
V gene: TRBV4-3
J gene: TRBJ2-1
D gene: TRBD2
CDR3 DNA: TGCGCCAGCAGCCAAGATTCTAGCGGAGACTACAATGAGCAGTTCTTC
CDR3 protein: CASSQDSSGDYNEQFF

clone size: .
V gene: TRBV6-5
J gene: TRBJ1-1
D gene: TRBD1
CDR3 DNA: TGTGCCAGCAGTTCCGGGACAGCTTCGAACACTGAAGCTTTCTTT
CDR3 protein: CASSSGTASNTEAFF

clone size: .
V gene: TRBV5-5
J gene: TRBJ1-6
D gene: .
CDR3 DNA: TGTGCCAGCAGCGCCCGGGGGTCGAATTCACCCCTCCACTTT
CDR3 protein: CASSARGSNSPLHF

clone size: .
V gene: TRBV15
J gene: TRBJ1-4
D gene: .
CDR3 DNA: TGTGCCACCAGCAGAGGAGGCAGGGAATCTGAAAAACTGTTTTTT
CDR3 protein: CATSRGGRESEKLFF

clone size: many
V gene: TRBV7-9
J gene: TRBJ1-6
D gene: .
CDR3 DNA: TGTGCCAGCAACTACGGAGCATCACCCCTCCACTTT
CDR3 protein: CASNYGASPLHF

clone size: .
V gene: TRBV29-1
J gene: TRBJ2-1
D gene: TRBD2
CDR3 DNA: TGCAGCCTTACCGAGCGGGGGAGGGGCGATGAGCAGTTCTTC
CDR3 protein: CSLTERGRGDEQFF

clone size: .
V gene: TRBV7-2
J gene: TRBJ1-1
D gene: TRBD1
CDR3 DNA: TGTGCCAGCAGCCGAACAGGGGCATCGGCTTTCTTT
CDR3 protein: CASSRTGASAFF

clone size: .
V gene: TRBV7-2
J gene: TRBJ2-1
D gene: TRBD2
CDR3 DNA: TGTGCCAGCAGCTTAAGCGGGGAAGATGAGCAGTTCTTC
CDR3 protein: CASSLSGEDEQFF

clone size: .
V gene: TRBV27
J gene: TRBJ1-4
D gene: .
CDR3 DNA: TGTGCCAGCAGTCCGAGGGCCTTATTTCCGAATGAAAAACTGTTTTTT
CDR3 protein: CASSPRALFPNEKLFF

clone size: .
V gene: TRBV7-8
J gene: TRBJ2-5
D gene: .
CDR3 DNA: TGTGCCAGCAGCTTAGGACAGTTAGGCCAAGAGACCCAGTACTTC
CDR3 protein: CASSLGQLGQETQYF

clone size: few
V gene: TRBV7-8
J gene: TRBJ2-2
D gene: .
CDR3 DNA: TGTGCCAGCAGCTTATTTGGGGGTTCGGCCGGGGAGCTGTTTTTT
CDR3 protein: CASSLFGGSAGELFF

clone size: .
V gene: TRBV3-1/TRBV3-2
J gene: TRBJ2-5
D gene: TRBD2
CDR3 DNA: TGTGCCAGCAGCTGGACTAGCGGCCCTCAAGAGACCCAGTACTTC
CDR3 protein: CASSWTSGPQETQYF

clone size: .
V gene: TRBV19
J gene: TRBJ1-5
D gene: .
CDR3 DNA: TGTGCCAGTAGAAAAGTCCCGGGACATGTGCCTTCTAGCAATCAGCCCCAGCATTTT
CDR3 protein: CASRKVPGHVPSSNQPQHF

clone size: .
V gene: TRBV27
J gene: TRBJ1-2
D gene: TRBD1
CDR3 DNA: TGTGCCAGCAGTATTACAGGGGAAGGGGTCTATGGCTACACCTTC
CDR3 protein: CASSITGEGVYGYTF

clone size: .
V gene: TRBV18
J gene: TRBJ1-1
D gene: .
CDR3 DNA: TGTGCCAGCTCTGACAGAGCGAACACTGAAGCTTTCTTT
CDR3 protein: CASSDRANTEAFF

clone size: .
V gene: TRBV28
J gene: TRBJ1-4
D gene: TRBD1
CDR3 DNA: TGTGCCACCTCCAAAGGGGGCGCAACTAATGAAAAACTGTTTTTT
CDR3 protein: CATSKGGATNEKLFF

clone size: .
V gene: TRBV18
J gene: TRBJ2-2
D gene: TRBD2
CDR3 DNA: TGTGCCAGCTCACCACTAGCGGGCTCTTTGAACACCGGGGAGCTGTTTTTT
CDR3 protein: CASSPLAGSLNTGELFF

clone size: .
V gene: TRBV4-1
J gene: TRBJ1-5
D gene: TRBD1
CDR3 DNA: TGCGCCAGCAGCCAAGAAGGGTACAGGGGCCAGCCCCAGCATTTT
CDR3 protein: CASSQEGYRGQPQHF

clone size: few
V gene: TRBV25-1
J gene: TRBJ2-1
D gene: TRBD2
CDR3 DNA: TGTGCCAGCAGCCACCCCGGGACTAGCGCAAACAATGAGCAGTTCTTC
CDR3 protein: CASSHPGTSANNEQFF

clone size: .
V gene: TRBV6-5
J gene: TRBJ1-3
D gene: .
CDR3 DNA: TGTGCCAGCAGTTCCGGACAGTCTGGAAACACCATATATTTT
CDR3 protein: CASSSGQSGNTIYF

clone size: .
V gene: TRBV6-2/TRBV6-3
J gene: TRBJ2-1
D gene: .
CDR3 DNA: TGTGCCAGCAGTTACAACCCTGGGAGGAATGAGCAGTTCTTC
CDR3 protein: CASSYNPGRNEQFF

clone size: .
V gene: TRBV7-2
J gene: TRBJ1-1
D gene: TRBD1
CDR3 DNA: TGTGCCAGCGCCCCCAGGACAGGTCTTGGGGGGCGAACTGAAGCTTTCTTT
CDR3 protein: CASAPRTGLGGRTEAFF

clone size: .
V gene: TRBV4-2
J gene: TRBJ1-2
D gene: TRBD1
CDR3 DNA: TGTGCCAGCAGCCAAGAGGACAGGGCAAACTATGGCTACACCTTC
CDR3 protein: CASSQEDRANYGYTF

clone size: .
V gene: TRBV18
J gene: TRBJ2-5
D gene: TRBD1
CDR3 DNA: TGTGCCAGCTCACTTGCCGGGACAGGGGGACAAGAGACCCAGTACTTC
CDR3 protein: CASSLAGTGGQETQYF

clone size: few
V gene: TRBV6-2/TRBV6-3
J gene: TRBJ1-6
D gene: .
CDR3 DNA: TGTGCCAGCAGTCTCCGTTCAGGGGCGCGAAATTCACCCCTCCACTTT
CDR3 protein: CASSLRSGARNSPLHF

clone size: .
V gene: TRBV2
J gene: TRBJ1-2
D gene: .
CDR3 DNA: TGTGCCAGCAGCGCTCGAGGGGGAGCATCCTATGGCTACACCTTC
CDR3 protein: CASSARGGASYGYTF

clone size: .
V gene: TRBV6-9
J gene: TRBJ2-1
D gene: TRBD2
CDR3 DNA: TGTGCCAGCAGCCCTAGCGGGGGGGCCGACAATGAGCAGTTCTTC
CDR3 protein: CASSPSGGADNEQFF

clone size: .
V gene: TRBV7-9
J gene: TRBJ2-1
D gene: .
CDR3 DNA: TGTGCCAGCAGCTTTCAAATCGATGAGCAGTTCTTC
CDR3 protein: CASSFQIDEQFF

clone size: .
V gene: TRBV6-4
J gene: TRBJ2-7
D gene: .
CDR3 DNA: TGTGCCAGCCTCATTTGGGGGGAAAGGACCTACGAGCAGTACTTC
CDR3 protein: CASLIWGERTYEQYF

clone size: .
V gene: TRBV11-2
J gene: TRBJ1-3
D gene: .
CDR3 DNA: TGTGCCAGCAGCTCCCGGACATCCTCTGGAAACACCATATATTTT
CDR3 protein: CASSSRTSSGNTIYF

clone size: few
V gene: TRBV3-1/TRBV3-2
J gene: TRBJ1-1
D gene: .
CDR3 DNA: TGTGCCAGCAGCCCGGCCAGGAGGAACACTGAAGCTTTCTTT
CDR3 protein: CASSPARRNTEAFF

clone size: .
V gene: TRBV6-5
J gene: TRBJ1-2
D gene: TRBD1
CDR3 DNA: TGTGCCAGCAGCTATGGGACAGGGGGCCGTGGCTACACCTTC
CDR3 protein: CASSYGTGGRGYTF

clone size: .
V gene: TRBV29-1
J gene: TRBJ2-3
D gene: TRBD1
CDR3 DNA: TGCAGCGTCACAGGGGATAGGGCAGATACGCAGTATTTT
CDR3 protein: CSVTGDRADTQYF

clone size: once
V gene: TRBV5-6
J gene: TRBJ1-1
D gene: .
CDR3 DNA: TGTGCCAGCAGCCGAATAAGTGGGGGTGAAGCTTTCTTT
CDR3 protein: CASSRISGGEAFF

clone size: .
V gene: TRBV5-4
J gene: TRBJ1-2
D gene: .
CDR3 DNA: TGTGCCAGCAGCTTGGAGGTTTCGGCTCATGGCTACACCTTC
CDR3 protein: CASSLEVSAHGYTF